This T cell receptor beta chain was profiled in a study of cytomegalovirus exposure and HLA in healthy donors. Findings and caveats of the study: In the 120 validation repertoires, more than 85% of cluster scores exceeded 0, per a later analysis. Listed as cytomegalovirus-associated were 164 TCR beta chains. Researchers reported that a few CMV-associated chains were confirmed in vitro as CMV antigen-specific.

With respect to this clone: The antigen is unknown.

TCRdb keeps only in-frame clones here, not all; method: immunoSEQ multiplex PCR. The sample has roughly 190,000 clones, about nine tenths seen once. CDR1 is SNHLY and CDR2 is FYNNEI in the germline V gene. Trimming removed 2 bases at V and 8 bases at J, with 13 bases between. The CDR3 consists of 14 residues. The donors were part of the 120-subject validation cohort, which stood apart from the 666-subject first cohort. This clonotype originated in a man aged 25-40 years in good health and CMV-seropositive. J is TRBJ2-4 and V is TRBV2; D may be TRBD1 or TRBD2 (5 bases each). The sample comprised PBMCs. CDR3 protein: CASSENGARDIQYF. In nucleotides, the CDR3 is TGTGCCAGCAGTGAAAACGGGGCCAGGGACATTCAGTACTTC.